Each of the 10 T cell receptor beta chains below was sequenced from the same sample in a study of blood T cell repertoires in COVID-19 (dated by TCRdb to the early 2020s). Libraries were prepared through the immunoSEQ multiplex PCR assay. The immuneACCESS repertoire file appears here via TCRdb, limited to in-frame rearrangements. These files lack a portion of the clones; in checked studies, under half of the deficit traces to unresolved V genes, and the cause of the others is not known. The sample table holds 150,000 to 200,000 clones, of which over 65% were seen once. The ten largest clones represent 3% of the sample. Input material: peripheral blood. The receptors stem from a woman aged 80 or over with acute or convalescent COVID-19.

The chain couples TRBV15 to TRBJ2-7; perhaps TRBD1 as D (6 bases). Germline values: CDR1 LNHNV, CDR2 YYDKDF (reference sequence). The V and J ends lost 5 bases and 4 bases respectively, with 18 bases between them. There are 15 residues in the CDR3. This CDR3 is CATSPQRGGVYEQYF. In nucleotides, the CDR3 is TGTGCCACCAGCCCCCAAAGAGGGGGTGTATACGAGCAGTACTTC.

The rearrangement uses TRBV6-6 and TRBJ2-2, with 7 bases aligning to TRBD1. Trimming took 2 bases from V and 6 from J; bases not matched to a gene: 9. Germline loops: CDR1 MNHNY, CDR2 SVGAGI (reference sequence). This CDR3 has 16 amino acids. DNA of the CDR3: TGTGCCAGCAGTTACCCCGGGACAGACTCTTCCGGGGAGCTGTTTTTT. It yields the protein CASSYPGTDSSGELFF.

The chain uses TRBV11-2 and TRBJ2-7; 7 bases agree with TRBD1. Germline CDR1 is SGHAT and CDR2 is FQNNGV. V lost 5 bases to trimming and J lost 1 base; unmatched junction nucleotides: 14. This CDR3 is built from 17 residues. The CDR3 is CASSRQWGTADSYEQYF. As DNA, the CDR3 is TGTGCCAGCAGCAGGCAATGGGGGACAGCTGATTCCTACGAGCAGTACTTC.

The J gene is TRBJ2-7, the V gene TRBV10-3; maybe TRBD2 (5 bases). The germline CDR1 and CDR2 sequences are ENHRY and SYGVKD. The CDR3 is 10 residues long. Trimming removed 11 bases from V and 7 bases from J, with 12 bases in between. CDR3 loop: CAERSGEQYF. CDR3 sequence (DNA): TGTGCCGAACGATCGGGAGAGCAGTACTTC.

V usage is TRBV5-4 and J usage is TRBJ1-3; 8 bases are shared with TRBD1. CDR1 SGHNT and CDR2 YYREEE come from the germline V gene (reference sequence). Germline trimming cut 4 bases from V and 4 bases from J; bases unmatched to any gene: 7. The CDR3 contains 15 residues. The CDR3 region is CASSMDRASGNTIYF. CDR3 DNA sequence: TGTGCCAGCAGCATGGACAGGGCCTCGGGAAACACCATATATTTT.

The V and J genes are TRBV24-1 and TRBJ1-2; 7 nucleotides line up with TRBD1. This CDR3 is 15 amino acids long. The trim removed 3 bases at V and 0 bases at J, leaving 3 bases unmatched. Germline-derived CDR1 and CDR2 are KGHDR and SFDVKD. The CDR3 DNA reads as TGTGCCACCAGTGATCCCGGGACAGCTAACTATGGCTACACCTTC. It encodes CATSDPGTANYGYTF.

In DNA, the CDR3 is TGTGCCAGTAGTATAGCCCTCTATGGCTACACCTTC. Translating it yields CASSIALYGYTF. This sequence joins TRBV19 and TRBJ1-2; D is unresolved. The V end was cut by 1 base, the J end by 4 bases, with 4 bases between. Per the germline V gene, CDR1 is LNHDA and CDR2 is SQIVND (reference sequence). This CDR3 has 12 residues. The entire variable domain, with the rest obtained from reference TRBV19 and TRBJ1-2, is as follows: DGGITQSPKYLFRKEGQNVTLSCEQNLNHDAMYWYRQDPGQGLRLIYYSQIVNDFQKGDIAEGYSVSREKKESFPLTVTSAQKNPTAFYLCASSIALYGYTFGSGTRLTVV.

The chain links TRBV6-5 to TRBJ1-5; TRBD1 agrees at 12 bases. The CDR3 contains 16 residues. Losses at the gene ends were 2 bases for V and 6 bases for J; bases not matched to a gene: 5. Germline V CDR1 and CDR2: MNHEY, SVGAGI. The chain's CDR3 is CASSYAGTGGGQPQHF. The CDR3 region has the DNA TGTGCCAGCAGTTACGCCGGGACAGGGGGCGGTCAGCCCCAGCATTTT.

CDR3 sequence (DNA): TGTGCCAGCAGACAGGGTGCGGGAAACACCATATATTTT. This encodes CASRQGAGNTIYF. The chain couples TRBV28 to TRBJ1-3; D might be TRBD1 (6 bases). V gave up 6 bases and J gave up 4 bases, with 10 bases separating them. Germline CDR1 reads MDHEN; CDR2 reads SYDVKM. The CDR3 extends over 13 amino acids.

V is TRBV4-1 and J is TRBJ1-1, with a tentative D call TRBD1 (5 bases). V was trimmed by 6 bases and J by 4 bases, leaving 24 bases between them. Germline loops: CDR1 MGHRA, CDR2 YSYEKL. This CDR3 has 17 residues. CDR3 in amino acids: CASRPNLWGGSGTEAFF. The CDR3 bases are TGCGCCAGCAGGCCAAATCTGTGGGGGGGAAGCGGCACTGAAGCTTTCTTT.